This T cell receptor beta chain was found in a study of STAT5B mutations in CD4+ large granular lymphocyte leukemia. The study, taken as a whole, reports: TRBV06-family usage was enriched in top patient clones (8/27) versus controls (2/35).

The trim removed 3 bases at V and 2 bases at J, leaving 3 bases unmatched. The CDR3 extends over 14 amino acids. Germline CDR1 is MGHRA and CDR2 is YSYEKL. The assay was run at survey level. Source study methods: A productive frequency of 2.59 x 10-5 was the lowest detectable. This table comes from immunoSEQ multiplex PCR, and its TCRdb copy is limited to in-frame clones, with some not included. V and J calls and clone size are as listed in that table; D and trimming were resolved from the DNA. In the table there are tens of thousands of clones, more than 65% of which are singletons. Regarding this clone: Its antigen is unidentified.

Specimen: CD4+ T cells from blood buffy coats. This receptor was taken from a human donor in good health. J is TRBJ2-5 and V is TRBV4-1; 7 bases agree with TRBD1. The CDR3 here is CASSHGDSQETQYF. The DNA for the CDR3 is TGCGCCAGCAGCCACGGGGACAGTCAAGAGACCCAGTACTTC.